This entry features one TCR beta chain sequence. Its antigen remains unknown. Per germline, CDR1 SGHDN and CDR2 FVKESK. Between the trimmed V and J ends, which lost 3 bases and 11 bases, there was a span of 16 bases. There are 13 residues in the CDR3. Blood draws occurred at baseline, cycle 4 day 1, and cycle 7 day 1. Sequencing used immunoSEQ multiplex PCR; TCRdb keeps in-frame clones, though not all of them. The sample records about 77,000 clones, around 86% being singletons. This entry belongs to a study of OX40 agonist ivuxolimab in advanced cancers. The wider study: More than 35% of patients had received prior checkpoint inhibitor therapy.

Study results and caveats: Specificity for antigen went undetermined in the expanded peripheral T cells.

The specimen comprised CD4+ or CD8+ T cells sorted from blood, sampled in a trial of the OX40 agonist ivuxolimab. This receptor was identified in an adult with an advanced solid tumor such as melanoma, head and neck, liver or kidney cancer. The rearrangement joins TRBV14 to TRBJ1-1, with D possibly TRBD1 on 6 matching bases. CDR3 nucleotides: TGTGCCAGCAGCCATCTCACACAGGGCACGGCTTTCTTT. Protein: CASSHLTQGTAFF.